Listed below are T cell receptor beta chains from one sample, sequenced in a study of shared clonotypes between healthy human individuals. Data came from immunoSEQ multiplex PCR; TCRdb stores just in-frame clones and leaves some out. The sample shows 650,000 to 750,000 clones, around 72% of them seen only once. Sequenced material: memory CD4+ T cells sorted from blood. The receptors originated from a young woman in good health. Each CDR3 is given with its conserved first and last residue. D genes are given only for firm matches. Expanded clones get a size class; other rows say once, few or many, or leave the size out.

D	J	V	size	CDR3	DNA
NA	TRBJ1-6	TRBV10-3	NA	CAISELSGSPLHF	TGTGCCATCAGTGAGTTGTCTGGTTCACCCCTCCACTTT
TRBD1	TRBJ1-5	TRBV19	NA	CATTGQGVGNQPQHF	TGTGCCACCACCGGACAGGGGGTCGGCAATCAGCCCCAGCATTTT
NA	TRBJ1-3	TRBV11-2	NA	CASSLAGAGNTIYF	TGTGCCAGCAGCTTAGCAGGGGCCGGAAACACCATATATTTT
TRBD2	TRBJ2-2	TRBV19	NA	CATEGTSGRTGELFF	TGTGCCACTGAAGGGACTAGCGGGAGAACTGGGGAGCTGTTTTTT
NA	TRBJ1-2	TRBV15	NA	CATSRDFSAGYTF	TGTGCCACCAGCAGAGATTTTTCCGCCGGCTACACCTTC
NA	TRBJ1-5	TRBV19	once	CASSLRVGYSNQPQHF	TGTGCCAGTAGCTTACGGGTGGGGTATAGCAATCAGCCCCAGCATTTT
NA	TRBJ2-7	TRBV11-2	NA	CASSLVWYEQYF	TGTGCCAGCAGCTTAGTATGGTACGAGCAGTACTTC
NA	TRBJ1-2	TRBV28	NA	CASRRANYGYTF	TGTGCCAGCAGGAGGGCTAACTATGGCTACACCTTC
TRBD1	TRBJ2-5	TRBV12-5	NA	CASGLGERGLGETQYF	TGTGCTAGTGGTTTGGGAGAGAGGGGGCTTGGAGAGACCCAGTACTTC
NA	TRBJ2-5	TRBV7-8	NA	CASSPLGGGETQYF	TGTGCCAGCAGCCCCCTCGGGGGTGGGGAGACCCAGTACTTC
NA	TRBJ2-7	TRBV28	NA	CASSLTGRAAYEQYF	TGTGCCAGCAGTCTAACAGGGCGCGCGGCCTACGAGCAGTACTTC
TRBD1	TRBJ1-5	TRBV7-8	NA	CASSLGQGAIGSNQPQHF	TGTGCCAGCAGCTTAGGGCAGGGGGCGATTGGAAGCAATCAGCCCCAGCATTTT
NA	TRBJ2-7	TRBV28	NA	CASSLSGGNSYEQYF	TGTGCCAGCAGTTTATCTGGGGGTAACTCCTACGAGCAGTACTTC
TRBD1	TRBJ1-6	TRBV2	many	CASRRTGGLDSPLHF	TGTGCCAGCAGGAGGACAGGGGGCTTGGATTCACCCCTCCACTTT
NA	TRBJ2-3	TRBV5-1	few	CASSLDRVYTQYF	TGCGCCAGCAGCTTGGACAGGGTTTATACGCAGTATTTT
TRBD2	TRBJ2-3	TRBV29-1	NA	CSVEEGAGPFTDTQYF	TGCAGCGTTGAAGAAGGAGCGGGGCCCTTCACAGATACGCAGTATTTT
TRBD1	TRBJ1-4	TRBV7-7	NA	CASSKDRGSGKLFF	TGTGCCAGCAGTAAAGACAGGGGTTCTGGAAAACTGTTTTTT
NA	TRBJ1-1	TRBV27	NA	CASFNRVSNTEAFF	TGTGCCAGCTTCAACCGAGTATCGAACACTGAAGCTTTCTTT
NA	TRBJ1-1	TRBV6-1	NA	CASSVEMNTEAFF	TGTGCCAGCAGCGTTGAGATGAACACTGAAGCTTTCTTT
NA	TRBJ1-2	TRBV5-3	once	CARSLRGKYGYTF	TGTGCCAGAAGCTTGAGGGGTAAGTATGGCTACACCTTC
NA	TRBJ1-5	TRBV4-1	few	CASSPTPYRSVAQPQHF	TGCGCCAGCAGCCCGACCCCGTACCGATCGGTTGCGCAGCCCCAGCATTTT
NA	TRBJ1-6	TRBV19	NA	CASSIDVRTRWNSPLHF	TGTGCCAGTAGTATAGACGTTCGGACCAGATGGAATTCACCCCTCCACTTT
TRBD2	TRBJ2-7	TRBV5-1	NA	CASSTRGVTYEQYF	TGCGCCAGCAGTACCCGGGGGGTTACCTACGAGCAGTACTTC
TRBD2	TRBJ2-7	TRBV27	NA	CASRLAGANEQYF	TGTGCCAGCAGGCTAGCGGGAGCAAACGAGCAGTACTTC
TRBD1	TRBJ1-5	TRBV11-2	NA	CASSRDREEPQHF	TGTGCCAGCAGCAGAGACAGGGAGGAGCCCCAGCATTTT
TRBD2	TRBJ2-3	TRBV2	many	CASRISGSGDTQYF	TGTGCCAGCAGGATTAGCGGGAGTGGAGATACGCAGTATTTT
NA	TRBJ2-3	TRBV12-5	few	CASGVWITDTQYF	TGTGCTAGTGGAGTGTGGATCACAGATACGCAGTATTTT
NA	TRBJ2-1	TRBV7-9	few	CATPLGADNNEQFF	TGTGCCACTCCCTTGGGGGCAGACAACAATGAGCAGTTCTTC
NA	TRBJ1-2	TRBV6-5	few	CASSYSQGTLNYGYTF	TGTGCCAGCAGTTATTCCCAGGGGACGCTCAACTATGGCTACACCTTC
NA	TRBJ1-5	TRBV7-8	few	CASSYSRTSNQPQHF	TGTGCCAGCAGCTACAGTAGGACGAGCAATCAGCCCCAGCATTTT
NA	TRBJ2-1	TRBV7-9	NA	CASSITGNYNEQFF	TGTGCCAGCAGCATTACCGGGAACTACAATGAGCAGTTCTTC
NA	TRBJ1-5	TRBV18	many	CASSPREGSVAQHF	TGTGCCAGCTCACCAAGGGAGGGGAGTGTGGCCCAGCATTTT
NA	TRBJ1-2	TRBV5-4	NA	CAYEEAGYTF	TGTGCCTACGAAGAGGCCGGCTACACCTTC
TRBD1	TRBJ1-1	TRBV6-1	few	CASRGTGGESTEAFF	TGTGCCAGCCGCGGGACAGGGGGCGAGTCCACTGAAGCTTTCTTT
NA	TRBJ1-1	TRBV4-1	NA	CASSQGQVWQFEAFF	TGCGCCAGCAGCCAAGGCCAAGTGTGGCAGTTTGAAGCTTTCTTT
TRBD1	TRBJ2-2	TRBV5-4	NA	CASSQGQGNTGELFF	TGTGCCAGCAGCCAGGGACAGGGGAACACCGGGGAGCTGTTTTTT
NA	TRBJ2-1	TRBV29-1	NA	CSVEDRGYDEQFF	TGCAGCGTTGAAGATAGGGGCTATGATGAGCAGTTCTTC
NA	TRBJ1-3	TRBV28	NA	CASSEQGGFGNTIYF	TGTGCCAGCAGTGAGCAAGGGGGGTTTGGAAACACCATATATTTT
TRBD2	TRBJ2-1	TRBV28	NA	CASSFSGSGIGEQFF	TGTGCCAGCAGTTTTAGCGGGTCGGGCATCGGGGAGCAGTTCTTC
TRBD1	TRBJ2-2	TRBV14	NA	CASSQRTGGYDTGELFF	TGTGCCAGCAGCCAACGGACAGGGGGTTACGACACCGGGGAGCTGTTTTTT
NA	TRBJ1-2	TRBV2	many	CASSFGQTGYTF	TGTGCCAGCAGTTTCGGACAGACTGGCTACACCTTC
NA	TRBJ1-2	TRBV11-2	NA	CASSLGTNYGYTF	TGTGCCAGCAGCTTAGGAACGAACTATGGCTACACCTTC
NA	TRBJ2-6	TRBV30	NA	CAWSNPRSGANVLTF	TGTGCCTGGAGTAACCCGCGCTCTGGGGCCAACGTCCTGACTTTC